This T cell receptor (beta chain) comes out of a study of blood T cell repertoires in COVID-19. Study-wide context: COVID-19 samples, acute and convalescent, were from the United States, Italy and Spain.

Seattle's enrolled individuals joined amid active infection and were then monitored longitudinally. After removal of 5 bases from V and 10 bases from J, the junction contained 12 bases not matched to a gene. CDR3 size: 16 residues. The germline CDR1 and CDR2 sequences are MDHEN and SYDVKM. Original data processing: Scientists estimated how many nucleated cells there were by amplifying reference gene primers. Clones were read by immunoSEQ multiplex PCR, and TCRdb kept only the in-frame ones, dropping some. V and J calls and clone size are those listed in that table; D and trimming were worked out from the DNA. The sample shows about 60,000 clones, over 80% of them seen only once.

This clonotype was obtained from a man aged 25 to 40 with COVID-19, enrolled during active disease. The chain links TRBV28 to TRBJ1-6; 9 bases are a match to TRBD1. Sequencing was performed on peripheral blood. This CDR3 reads CASSTITGGPGSPLHF. The CDR3 nucleotides are TGTGCCAGCAGTACAATAACAGGGGGCCCTGGGTCACCCCTCCACTTT.